The entry below gives a single TCR beta chain sequence along with its context. This sample is part of a study of blood T cell repertoires in COVID-19. Study-level background: Sites across the United States, Italy and Spain contributed samples from acute and convalescent COVID-19. Nucleic acid was either cDNA or gDNA, and it came from T cells, B-cell-depleted T cells, or PBMCs.

Germline V lookup: CDR1 KGHDR, CDR2 SFDVKD. Trimming took 5 bases from V and 2 from J, leaving 8 bases between them. The CDR3 spans 13 residues. The table came from immunoSEQ multiplex PCR; TCRdb's copy has only in-frame clones and leaves some out. The data contain under 140,000 clones, approximately 70% of them singletons. The chain couples TRBV24-1 to TRBJ1-2; D ambiguous. Sequenced sample: peripheral blood. The sequence was obtained from a woman aged 55-75 years with acute or convalescent COVID-19. The CDR3 region has the DNA TGTGCCACCAGTGGAACAGAGAACTATGGCTACACCTTC. Amino acids: CATSGTENYGYTF.